The 21 T cell receptor beta chains below were found in one sample sequenced in a study of cytomegalovirus exposure and HLA in healthy donors. Use of 60 Vbeta and 13 Jbeta primers characterized the PCR. The data were produced by immunoSEQ multiplex PCR, yet TCRdb's version contains in-frame clones alone and is incomplete. The sample includes 84,000 or so clones, roughly four fifths of them seen just once. The sequencing sample was made of PBMCs. These receptors originate from a man in his thirties or forties in good health and CMV-seronegative.

The J gene is TRBJ1-1, the V gene TRBV6-1; the D gene is possibly TRBD1 (6 bases). The CDR3 length is 16 residues. The ends were cut back, 1 base at V and 7 bases at J, with 19 bases in the middle. Looked up from germline, CDR1 is MNHNS and CDR2 is SASEGT. CDR3 amino acids: CASSEVEATGSGEAFF. Written as DNA, the CDR3 is TGTGCCAGCAGTGAAGTGGAGGCCACAGGGTCGGGTGAAGCTTTCTTT.

A word on this clone: Distinct nucleotide sequences in the sample also encode this CDR3. The chain is built from TRBV7-6 and TRBJ2-1, with TRBD2 as a possible D gene (6 bases). Between the trimmed V and J ends, which lost 4 bases and 4 bases, there was a span of 11 bases. The CDR3 extends over 14 amino acids. Germline CDR1 reads SGHVS; CDR2 reads FNYEAQ. The CDR3 nucleotides read TGTGCCAGCAGCTCCAGGGACTTATACAATGAGCAGTTCTTC. Encoded protein: CASSSRDLYNEQFF. The whole variable domain, remainder taken from reference TRBV7-6 and TRBJ2-1, is GAGVSQSPRYKVTKRGQDVALRCDPISGHVSLYWYRQALGQGPEFLTYFNYEAQQDKSGLPNDRFSAERPEGSISTLTIQRTEQRDSAMYRCASSSRDLYNEQFFGPGTRLTVL.

V usage is TRBV6-4 and J usage is TRBJ2-2, with 7 positions matching TRBD1. J gave up 3 bases and V 5 bases, and 6 bases lay outside the gene matches. The CDR3 has 15 amino acids. Per the germline V gene, CDR1 is MRHNA and CDR2 is SNTAGT. CDR3 in amino acids: CASSPEQGYTGELFF. In DNA, the CDR3 is TGTGCCAGCAGTCCTGAACAGGGGTACACCGGGGAGCTGTTTTTT.

The rearrangement joins TRBV6-5 to TRBJ1-5; 9 positions agree with TRBD1. The germline V gene has CDR1 MNHEY and CDR2 SVGAGI. This CDR3 has 14 residues. Germline trimming cut 7 bases from V and 4 bases from J; bases unmatched to any gene: 5. Here the CDR3 reads CASTQGQGNQPQHF. The CDR3 coding sequence is TGTGCCAGCACCCAAGGACAGGGGAATCAGCCCCAGCATTTT.

This chain joins TRBV11-2 and TRBJ2-7; the D gene is possibly TRBD1 (6 bases). CDR3 length: 14 amino acids. Looked up from germline, CDR1 is SGHAT and CDR2 is FQNNGV. Trimming removed 5 bases from V and 6 bases from J, with 17 bases in between. In nucleotides, the CDR3 is TGTGCCAGCAGCCCCGGGACACTTCTTTCCGAGCAGTACTTC. Encoded protein: CASSPGTLLSEQYF.

This chain joins TRBV7-2 and TRBJ1-1, with a weak D call TRBD1 (6 bases). Germline V gene sequence: CDR1 SGHTA, CDR2 FQGNSA. With 4 bases removed from V and 1 base from J, the gap between germline ends came to 16 bases. This CDR3 contains 16 residues. CDR3 in amino acids: CASSSSTGTPNTEAFF. The CDR3, as DNA: TGTGCCAGCAGCTCTTCTACCGGGACACCGAACACTGAAGCTTTCTTT.

V gene TRBV25-1 combines with J gene TRBJ1-1; no clear D gene. Germline V gene lookup returns CDR1 MGHDK and CDR2 SYGVNS. V was trimmed by 5 bases and J by 2 bases, leaving 9 bases between them. This CDR3 spans 13 amino acids. The CDR3 sequence: CASSREVNTEAFF. The CDR3 coding sequence is TGTGCCAGCAGTCGAGAGGTAAACACTGAAGCTTTCTTT.

This clone was counted once. The V and J genes are TRBV9 and TRBJ2-3, with 7 nucleotides matching TRBD1. V was pared by 3 bases and J by 0 bases, with 4 bases of the junction left unmatched. Germline V lookup: CDR1 SGDLS, CDR2 YYNGEE. The CDR3 is 15 residues long. CDR3 in DNA: TGTGCCAGCAGCGACGACAGGGCCAGCACAGATACGCAGTATTTT. Amino acid sequence: CASSDDRASTDTQYF.

The chain recombines TRBV18 with TRBJ2-5; a weak D match, TRBD2 (5 bases). Germline V lookup: CDR1 KGHSH, CDR2 LQKENI. V lost 3 bases and J 5 bases, leaving 13 bases between the germline ends. CDR3 size: 14 residues. The CDR3 DNA is TGTGCCAGCTCACCGCTAGCTCCCAGGGAGACCCAGTACTTC. Encoded protein: CASSPLAPRETQYF.

The J gene is TRBJ1-5, the V gene TRBV19; 9 bases are a match to TRBD1. With V trimmed by 4 bases and J by 5 bases, 6 bases remained unmatched. The germline V gene has CDR1 LNHDA and CDR2 SQIVND (reference sequence). The CDR3 is 15 residues long. The chain's CDR3 is CASSRDRVRDQPQHF. In DNA, the CDR3 is TGTGCCAGTAGTAGGGACAGGGTAAGGGATCAGCCCCAGCATTTT.

This rearrangement joins TRBV6-4 to TRBJ2-2; perhaps TRBD1 as D (6 bases). The CDR3 extends over 14 amino acids. Trimming cost V 6 bases and J 1 base, with 9 bases left between them. CDR1 and CDR2 from the germline V gene are MRHNA and SNTAGT. CDR3 DNA: TGTGCCAGCAGCAAACAGGGGAACACCGGGGAGCTGTTTTTT. Residues: CASSKQGNTGELFF.

V and J are TRBV28 and TRBJ2-7; 8 bases match TRBD1. The CDR3 runs to 14 residues. Germline CDR1 MDHEN, CDR2 SYDVKM. V shed 5 bases, J shed 4 bases, and the junction held 7 bases outside the gene matches. This CDR3 reads CASSQGANEYEQYF. In DNA, the CDR3 is TGTGCCAGCAGTCAGGGGGCTAATGAGTACGAGCAGTACTTC.

The gene calls are TRBV5-1 and TRBJ2-7; D is ambiguous. The germline V gene has CDR1 SGHRS and CDR2 YFSETQ. Trimming cost V 4 bases and J 2 bases, with 10 bases left between them. This CDR3 contains 13 residues. The chain's CDR3 is CASSPYETYEQYF. The CDR3 DNA reads as TGCGCCAGCAGCCCCTATGAAACCTACGAGCAGTACTTC. Full variable domain (rest looked up from reference TRBV5-1 and TRBJ2-7): KAGVTQTPRYLIKTRGQQVTLSCSPISGHRSVSWYQQTPGQGLQFLFEYFSETQRNKGNFPGRFSGRQFSNSRSEMNVSTLELGDSALYLCASSPYETYEQYFGPGTRLTVT.

The rearrangement joins TRBV4-2 to TRBJ2-5, with TRBD2 identical over 11 bases. V dropped 4 bases and J dropped 1; count of bases not matched to a gene: 8. The germline CDR1 and CDR2 sequences are LGHNA and YNFKEQ. This CDR3 comprises 17 residues. CDR3 in amino acids: CASSLTSGSIFQETQYF. The CDR3 nucleotides read TGTGCCAGCAGCCTAACTAGCGGGAGTATCTTCCAAGAGACCCAGTACTTC.

The chain has TRBV5-5 and TRBJ2-5; the D gene is possibly TRBD2 (7 bases). This CDR3 contains 15 residues. CDR1 SGHKS and CDR2 YYEKEE come from the germline V gene (reference sequence). The ends were cut back, 1 base at V and 2 bases at J, with 12 bases in the middle. The CDR3 DNA follows: TGTGCCAGCAGCTTGTGGGGGGGCGGACAAGAGACCCAGTACTTC. Protein sequence: CASSLWGGGQETQYF.

The sample holds one count of this clone. V gene TRBV2 combines with J gene TRBJ2-1; D perhaps matches TRBD1 (5 bases). Germline assignment: CDR1 SNHLY and CDR2 FYNNEI. This CDR3 is 17 amino acids long. V was shortened by 1 base and J by 4 bases, with 17 bases between the two germline ends. CDR3 residues: CASSEGFLGAAYNEQFF. CDR3 DNA sequence: TGTGCCAGCAGTGAAGGTTTCCTAGGGGCGGCTTACAATGAGCAGTTCTTC.

The rearrangement joins TRBV5-1 to TRBJ2-7; 11 bases align to TRBD1. The V and J ends lost 3 bases and 5 bases, in that order; junction bases with no gene match: 4. CDR1 is SGHRS, CDR2 YFSETQ, per germline. The CDR3 is 14 amino acids. CDR3 protein: CASSYRTGGDEQYF. The CDR3 region has the DNA TGCGCCAGCAGCTACAGGACAGGGGGCGACGAGCAGTACTTC. The variable domain in full, completed from reference TRBV5-1 and TRBJ2-7, reads KAGVTQTPRYLIKTRGQQVTLSCSPISGHRSVSWYQQTPGQGLQFLFEYFSETQRNKGNFPGRFSGRQFSNSRSEMNVSTLELGDSALYLCASSYRTGGDEQYFGPGTRLTVT.

The V gene is TRBV19, the J gene TRBJ1-4; weak D call: TRBD1 (5 bases). This CDR3 is built from 15 residues. V dropped 3 bases and J dropped 7 bases, with 15 bases sitting between them. CDR1 is LNHDA, CDR2 SQIVND, per germline (reference sequence). The CDR3: CASSINIGRVEKLFF. As DNA, the CDR3 is TGTGCCAGTAGTATTAATATAGGCAGGGTTGAAAAACTGTTTTTT. The full variable domain, in which reference TRBV19 and TRBJ1-4 provide the parts outside the CDR3, is DGGITQSPKYLFRKEGQNVTLSCEQNLNHDAMYWYRQDPGQGLRLIYYSQIVNDFQKGDIAEGYSVSREKKESFPLTVTSAQKNPTAFYLCASSINIGRVEKLFFGSGTQLSVL.

V gene TRBV9 combines with J gene TRBJ2-2; weak D call: TRBD2 (7 bases). Germline V gene sequence: CDR1 SGDLS, CDR2 YYNGEE. Trimming took off 0 bases at V and 10 bases at J, with 13 bases between the two ends. The CDR3 sequence is 14 residues long. CDR3 amino acids: CASSVVGGAEELFF. For the CDR3, the DNA is TGTGCCAGCAGCGTAGTTGGGGGGGCAGAGGAGCTGTTTTTT.

This chain connects TRBV18 to TRBJ1-5; 7 nucleotides match TRBD1. Germline values: CDR1 KGHSH, CDR2 LQKENI. Germline trimming cut 4 bases from V and 5 bases from J; bases unmatched to any gene: 5. This CDR3 is 14 amino acids long. CDR3 DNA: TGTGCCAGCTCACTTACAGGGGCCGATCAGCCCCAGCATTTT. Its translation: CASSLTGADQPQHF.

The gene calls are TRBV6-5 and TRBJ1-4, with 9 bases aligning to TRBD1. Germline loops: CDR1 MNHEY, CDR2 SVGAGI. CDR3 length equals 15 residues. V was clipped by 6 bases and J by 3 bases; unmatched bases: 5. CDR3 nucleotide sequence: TGTGCCAGCAGACCGACAGGGGGACCTAATGAAAAACTGTTTTTT. Its protein is CASRPTGGPNEKLFF.